These 21 T cell receptor beta chains were sequenced from one sample in a study of T cell responses to AZD1222 COVID-19 vaccine. Data came from immunoSEQ multiplex PCR; TCRdb stores just in-frame clones and leaves some out. Of more than 110,000 clones listed, roughly 93% are singletons. Specimen: peripheral blood, collected on day 0 of AZD1222 vaccination. The receptors shown here come from an adult in good health.

The chain joins TRBV4-1 to TRBJ1-1; D not resolved. CDR3 size: 14 residues. V lost 3 bases, J lost 1 base, and 9 bases lay in between. The germline CDR1 and CDR2 sequences are MGHRA and YSYEKL. The CDR3 sequence: CASSHQPRNTEAFF. CDR3 sequence (DNA): TGCGCCAGCAGCCACCAGCCGAGGAACACTGAAGCTTTCTTT.

V usage is TRBV6-1 and J usage is TRBJ2-7; D not certain. Germline loops: CDR1 MNHNS, CDR2 SASEGT. This CDR3 region has 13 residues. V lost 2 bases and J 4 bases, leaving 9 bases between the germline ends. Here the CDR3 reads CASSERVNYEQYF. CDR3 nucleotides: TGTGCCAGCAGTGAAAGGGTGAATTACGAGCAGTACTTC.

The chain carries TRBV5-1 and TRBJ2-2; D is possibly TRBD1 or TRBD2 (5 bases each). The CDR3 is made up of 14 amino acids. Trimming removed 4 bases from V and 5 bases from J, with 12 bases in between. The V gene's germline CDR1 is SGHRS and CDR2 YFSETQ. The CDR3 nucleotides are TGCGCCAGCAGCGGGACGTCGGGGACCGGGGAGCTGTTTTTT. It codes for CASSGTSGTGELFF.

The CDR3: CASSILQGADGYTF. CDR3 DNA sequence: TGTGCCAGCAGCATCCTACAGGGGGCGGATGGCTACACCTTC. The genes are TRBV7-9 and TRBJ1-2, with 9 bases aligning to TRBD1. Trimming at V came to 5 bases and at J to 6 bases, leaving 7 bases not matched to a gene. This CDR3 is built from 14 residues. Germline assignment: CDR1 SEHNR and CDR2 FQNEAQ (reference sequence).

V and J are TRBV3-1 (or the pseudogene TRBV3-2) and TRBJ1-1; D is uncertain. Germline V lookup: CDR1 LGHDT, CDR2 YNNKEL (reference sequence). With 4 bases removed from V and 7 bases from J, the gap between germline ends came to 7 bases. CDR3 size: 11 residues. The chain's CDR3 is CASSLQREAFF. For the CDR3, the DNA is TGTGCCAGCAGCCTACAGCGTGAAGCTTTCTTT.

The chain couples TRBV6-5 to TRBJ2-6, with 7 bases aligning to TRBD1. The ends lost 6 bases at V and 7 bases at J; junction bases unmatched: 6. The CDR3 has 14 amino acids. Germline V gives CDR1 MNHEY, CDR2 SVGAGI. CDR3 amino acids: CASRARDSANVLTF. The CDR3 bases are TGTGCCAGCAGAGCCCGGGACAGCGCCAACGTCCTGACTTTC.

The rearrangement joins TRBV28 to TRBJ2-1; no clear D. Germline values: CDR1 MDHEN, CDR2 SYDVKM. V was clipped by 3 bases and J by 11 bases, with 14 bases between them. CDR3 length: 13 residues. The CDR3 DNA reads TGTGCCAGCAGTTTTGGGAAGGGTTATCAGCAGTTCTTC. This gives the protein CASSFGKGYQQFF. Complete variable domain (other parts from reference TRBV28 and TRBJ2-1): DVKVTQSSRYLVKRTGEKVFLECVQDMDHENMFWYRQDPGLGLRLIYFSYDVKMKEKGDIPEGYSVSREKKERFSLILESASTNQTSMYLCASSFGKGYQQFFGPGTRLTVL.

V and J are TRBV11-2 and TRBJ2-2, with TRBD1 matching 10 bases. V dropped 5 bases and J dropped 7; count of bases not matched to a gene: 7. Germline V lookup: CDR1 SGHAT, CDR2 FQNNGV. This CDR3 is built from 15 residues. In nucleotides, the CDR3 is TGTGCCAGCAGCAAAGGACAGGGGGAAGGCGGGGAGCTGTTTTTT. It codes for CASSKGQGEGGELFF.

This chain links TRBV25-1 with TRBJ1-6; D not certain. The CDR3 runs 13 residues. The V and J ends lost 6 bases and 6 bases respectively, with 9 bases between them. The germline V gene encodes CDR1 MGHDK and CDR2 SYGVNS. CDR3 bases: TGTGCCAGCAGGGACGGGATTAATTCACCCCTCCACTTT. It yields the protein CASRDGINSPLHF.

This rearrangement joins TRBV6-5 to TRBJ1-6; 8 positions match TRBD1. The germline gives CDR1 MNHEY, CDR2 SVGAGI. V lost 8 bases, J lost 9 bases, and 6 bases stayed unmatched. The CDR3 consists of 13 residues. CDR3 bases: TGTGCCAGCGGGGAGACAGGGGTTTCACCCCTCCACTTT. Its protein product is CASGETGVSPLHF.

The V and J genes are TRBV10-3 and TRBJ1-1; D possibly corresponds to TRBD1 (5 bases). The CDR3 extends over 15 amino acids. Germline loops: CDR1 ENHRY, CDR2 SYGVKD. Trimming cost V 4 bases and J 0 bases, with 12 bases left between them. CDR3 sequence (DNA): TGTGCCATCAGTGCTCAACCGGGGGTGAACACTGAAGCTTTCTTT. It specifies CAISAQPGVNTEAFF.

The J gene is TRBJ1-1, the V gene TRBV6-1; D not resolved. Germline V lookup: CDR1 MNHNS, CDR2 SASEGT. CDR3 size: 15 residues. V was cut by 3 bases and J by 1 base, with 12 bases left in between. CDR3: CASSESDPANTEAFF. Here the CDR3 DNA reads TGTGCCAGCAGTGAGTCGGACCCCGCGAACACTGAAGCTTTCTTT.

This chain uses TRBV4-1 with TRBJ1-3; D is possibly TRBD1 (5 bases). The V gene's germline CDR1 is MGHRA and CDR2 YSYEKL. CDR3 length: 13 amino acids. V lost 0 bases and J lost 11, with 11 bases in between. The CDR3 DNA is TGCGCCAGCAGCCAAGATCGGAGGGGATCCATATATTTT. This encodes CASSQDRRGSIYF.

The sample holds a few counts of this clone. The chain uses TRBV30 and TRBJ1-2; possible D gene TRBD1, 6 bases. The CDR3 contains 13 residues. V lost 5 bases, J lost 2 bases, and 12 bases lay in between. The V gene's germline CDR1 is GTSNPN and CDR2 SVGIG (reference sequence). Here the CDR3 DNA reads TGTGCCTGGGACAGGAACTTAAACTATGGCTACACCTTC. This sequence encodes CAWDRNLNYGYTF.

In this sample, this clone turned up once. The gene calls are TRBV13 and TRBJ1-1; no clear D gene. Trimming took off 1 base at V and 4 bases at J, with 4 bases between the two ends. The CDR3 is made up of 12 amino acids. The germline CDR1 and CDR2 sequences are PRHDT and FYEKMQ (reference sequence). The DNA of the CDR3 is TGTGCCAGCAGCTTAGAAGGCACTGAAGCTTTCTTT. It specifies CASSLEGTEAFF.

The V and J genes are TRBV6-5 and TRBJ1-5; D unclear. Germline V lookup: CDR1 MNHEY, CDR2 SVGAGI. The V end was cut by 8 bases, the J end by 0 bases, with 14 bases between. The CDR3 has 15 residues. CDR3 sequence reads: CASAVGPYSNQPQHF. The CDR3 DNA follows: TGTGCCAGCGCGGTAGGGCCTTATAGCAATCAGCCCCAGCATTTT.

The V and J genes are TRBV7-3 and TRBJ2-1, with 10 bases aligning to TRBD2. The junction had 3 bases not matched to a gene; V was cut back by 2 bases and J by 5 bases. Germline CDR1 and CDR2: SGHTA and FQGTGA. This CDR3 is 15 amino acids long. CDR3 protein: CASSLGLAEHNEQFF. As DNA, the CDR3 is TGTGCCAGCAGCTTAGGACTAGCGGAGCACAATGAGCAGTTCTTC.

The chain links TRBV10-1 to TRBJ2-1; possibly TRBD1 for D (5 bases). V lost 5 bases and J 7 bases, leaving 24 bases between the germline ends. From germline, CDR1 is WNHNN and CDR2 SYGVQD (reference sequence). The CDR3 is 17 residues long. This CDR3 is CASSSVGKGLEVNEQFF. In DNA, the CDR3 is TGCGCCAGCAGTTCCGTTGGCAAGGGGCTCGAGGTGAATGAGCAGTTCTTC.

The gene calls are TRBV6-6 and TRBJ1-6; D is possibly TRBD1 (5 bases). Germline assignment: CDR1 MNHNY and CDR2 SVGAGI (reference sequence). This CDR3 comprises 12 residues. V was cut by 5 bases and J by 7 bases, with 6 bases left in between. The CDR3 DNA follows: TGTGCCAGCAGTCGACAGAATTCACCCCTCCACTTT. Amino acids: CASSRQNSPLHF.

Written as DNA, the CDR3 is TGTGCCAGCAGCTTAGCGAAGGTCATAGCGGGGGACTCCTACGAGCAGTACTTC. It translates to CASSLAKVIAGDSYEQYF. The chain combines TRBV7-6 with TRBJ2-7; TRBD2 aligns across 9 bases. The CDR3 runs to 18 residues. Germline loops: CDR1 SGHVS, CDR2 FNYEAQ. J was trimmed by 0 bases and V by 0 bases; bases with no gene match: 9. The variable domain in full, completed from reference TRBV7-6 and TRBJ2-7, reads GAGVSQSPRYKVTKRGQDVALRCDPISGHVSLYWYRQALGQGPEFLTYFNYEAQQDKSGLPNDRFSAERPEGSISTLTIQRTEQRDSAMYRCASSLAKVIAGDSYEQYFGPGTRLTVT.

This rearrangement joins TRBV3-1 (or the pseudogene TRBV3-2) to TRBJ2-2; TRBD2 aligns across 8 bases. CDR1 is LGHDT and CDR2 is YNNKEL in the germline V gene (reference sequence). CDR3 length: 16 amino acids. After removal of 1 base from V and 0 bases from J, the junction contained 1 base not matched to a gene. CDR3 in amino acids: CASSQVLAANTGELFF. The CDR3 coding sequence is TGTGCCAGCAGCCAAGTACTAGCGGCGAACACCGGGGAGCTGTTTTTT.